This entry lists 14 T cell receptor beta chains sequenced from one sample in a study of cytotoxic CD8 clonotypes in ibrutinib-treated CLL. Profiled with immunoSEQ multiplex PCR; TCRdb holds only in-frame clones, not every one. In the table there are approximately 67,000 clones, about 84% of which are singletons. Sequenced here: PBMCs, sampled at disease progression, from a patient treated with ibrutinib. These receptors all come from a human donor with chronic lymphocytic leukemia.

The CDR3 DNA is TGCGCCAGCAGCCAGACGGGACTAGCGGGGGGGCTTTGGAATGAGCAGTTCTTC. Translation gives CASSQTGLAGGLWNEQFF. The chain recombines TRBV4-1 with TRBJ2-1, with 16 nucleotides matching TRBD2. CDR1 and CDR2 from the germline V gene are MGHRA and YSYEKL. The trim removed 3 bases at V and 7 bases at J, leaving 9 bases unmatched. The CDR3 contains 18 residues.

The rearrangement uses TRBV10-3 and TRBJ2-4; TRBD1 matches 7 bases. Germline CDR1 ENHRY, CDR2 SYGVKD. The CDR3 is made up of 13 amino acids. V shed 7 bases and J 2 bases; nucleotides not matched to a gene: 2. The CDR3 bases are TGTGCCATCAAGGGGGCCACCAAAAACATTCAGTACTTC. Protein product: CAIKGATKNIQYF.

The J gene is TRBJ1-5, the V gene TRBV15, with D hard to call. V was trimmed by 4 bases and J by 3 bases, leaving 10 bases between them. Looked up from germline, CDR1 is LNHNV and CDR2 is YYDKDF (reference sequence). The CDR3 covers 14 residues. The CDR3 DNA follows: TGTGCCACCAGCATCCAGTTGGCCAATCAGCCCCAGCATTTT. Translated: CATSIQLANQPQHF.

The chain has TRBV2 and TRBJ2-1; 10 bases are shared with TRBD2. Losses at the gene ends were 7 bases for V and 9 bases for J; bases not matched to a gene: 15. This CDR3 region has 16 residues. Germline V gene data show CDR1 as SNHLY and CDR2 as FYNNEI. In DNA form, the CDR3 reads TGTGCCAGCACCCTTATCCCAGCGGGGGGGCAAACTGAGCAGTTCTTC. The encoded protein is CASTLIPAGGQTEQFF.

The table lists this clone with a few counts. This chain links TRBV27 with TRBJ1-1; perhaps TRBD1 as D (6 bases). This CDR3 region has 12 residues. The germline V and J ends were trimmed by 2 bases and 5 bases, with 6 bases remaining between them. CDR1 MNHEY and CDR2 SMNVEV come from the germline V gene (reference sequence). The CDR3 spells CASSLRGTEAFF. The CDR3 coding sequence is TGTGCCAGCAGTTTAAGGGGGACTGAAGCTTTCTTT.

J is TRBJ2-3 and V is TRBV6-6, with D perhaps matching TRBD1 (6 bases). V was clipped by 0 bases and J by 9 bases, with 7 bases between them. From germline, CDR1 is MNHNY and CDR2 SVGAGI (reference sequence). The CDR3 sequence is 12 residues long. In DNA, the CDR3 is TGTGCCAGCAGTTACTCCAGGGGAACGCAGTATTTT. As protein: CASSYSRGTQYF.

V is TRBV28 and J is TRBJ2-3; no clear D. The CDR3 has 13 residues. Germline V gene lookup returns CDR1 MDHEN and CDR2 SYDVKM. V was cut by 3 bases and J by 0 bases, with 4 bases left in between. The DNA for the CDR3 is TGTGCCAGCAGTTTTGGTAGCACAGATACGCAGTATTTT. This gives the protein CASSFGSTDTQYF. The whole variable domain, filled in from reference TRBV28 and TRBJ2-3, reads DVKVTQSSRYLVKRTGEKVFLECVQDMDHENMFWYRQDPGLGLRLIYFSYDVKMKEKGDIPEGYSVSREKKERFSLILESASTNQTSMYLCASSFGSTDTQYFGPGTRLTVL.

The CDR3 sequence: CASSMAGDQPQHF. In DNA form, the CDR3 reads TGTGCCAGCTCAATGGCAGGGGACCAGCCCCAGCATTTT. The chain is built from TRBV18 and TRBJ1-5, with a possible D match to TRBD1 (6 bases). V dropped 5 bases and J dropped 7 bases, with 12 bases sitting between them. The CDR3 sequence is 13 residues long. Germline values: CDR1 KGHSH, CDR2 LQKENI. Looking up the rest from reference TRBV18 and TRBJ1-5 gives the full variable domain: NAGVMQNPRHLVRRRGQEARLRCSPMKGHSHVYWYRQLPEEGLKFMVYLQKENIIDESGMPKERFSAEFPKEGPSILRIQQVVRGDSAAYFCASSMAGDQPQHFGDGTRLSIL.

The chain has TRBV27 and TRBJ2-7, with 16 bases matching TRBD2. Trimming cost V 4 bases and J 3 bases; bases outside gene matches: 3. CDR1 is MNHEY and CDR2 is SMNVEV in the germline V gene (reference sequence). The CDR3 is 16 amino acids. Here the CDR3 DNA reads TGTGCCAGCAGTTGGGGACTAGCGGGAGGGAACTACGAGCAGTACTTC. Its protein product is CASSWGLAGGNYEQYF.

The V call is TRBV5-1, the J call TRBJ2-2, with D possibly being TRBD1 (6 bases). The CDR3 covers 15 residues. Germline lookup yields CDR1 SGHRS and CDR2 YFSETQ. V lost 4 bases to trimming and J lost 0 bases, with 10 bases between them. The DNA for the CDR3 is TGCGCCAGCAGCCTCTGGGGGCCGAACACCGGGGAGCTGTTTTTT. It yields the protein CASSLWGPNTGELFF.

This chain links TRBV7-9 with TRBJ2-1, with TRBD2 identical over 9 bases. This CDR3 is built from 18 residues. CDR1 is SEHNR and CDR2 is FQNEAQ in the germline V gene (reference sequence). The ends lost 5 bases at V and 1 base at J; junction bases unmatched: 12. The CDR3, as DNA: TGTGCCAGCAGCCCGACCTCTAGCGGGGCTCCATCCTACAATGAGCAGTTCTTC. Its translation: CASSPTSSGAPSYNEQFF.

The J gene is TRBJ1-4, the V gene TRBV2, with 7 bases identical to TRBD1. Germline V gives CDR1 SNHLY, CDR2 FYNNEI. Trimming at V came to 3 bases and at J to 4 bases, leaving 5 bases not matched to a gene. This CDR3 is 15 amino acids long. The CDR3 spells CASSELGQSNEKLFF. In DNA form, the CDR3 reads TGTGCCAGCAGTGAGTTGGGACAGAGTAATGAAAAACTGTTTTTT.

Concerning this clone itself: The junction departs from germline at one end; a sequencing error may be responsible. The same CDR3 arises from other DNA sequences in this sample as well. The CDR3 protein is CSVEGISYDNEQFF. CDR3 nucleotide sequence: TGCAGTGTTGAAGGTATCTCCTACGACAATGAGCAGTTCTTC. The chain is built from TRBV29-1 and TRBJ2-1; D is unresolved. The CDR3 length is 14 residues. Per the germline V gene, CDR1 is SQVTM and CDR2 is ANQGSEA.

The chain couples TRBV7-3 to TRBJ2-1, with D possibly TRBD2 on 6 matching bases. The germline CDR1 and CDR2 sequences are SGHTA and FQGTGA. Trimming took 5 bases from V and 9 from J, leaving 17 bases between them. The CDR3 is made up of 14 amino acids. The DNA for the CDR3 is TGTGCCAGCAGCCCAAGGACTACCTCGGGTGAGCAGTTCTTC. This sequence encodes CASSPRTTSGEQFF. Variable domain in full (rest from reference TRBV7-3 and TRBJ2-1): GAGVSQTPSNKVTEKGKYVELRCDPISGHTALYWYRQSLGQGPEFLIYFQGTGAADDSGLPNDRFFAVRPEGSVSTLKIQRTERGDSAVYLCASSPRTTSGEQFFGPGTRLTVL.